This TCR beta chain came from a study of T cell changes during pregnancy in multiple sclerosis. Profiled with immunoSEQ multiplex PCR; TCRdb holds only in-frame clones, not every one. The sample has about 89,000 clones; 94% are singletons. Sequencing was performed on peripheral blood, taken in the third trimester of pregnancy. The sequence was obtained from a female donor with multiple sclerosis, enrolled in a pregnancy study.

CDR3: CASSLRRGGDEQFF. The CDR3 nucleotides are TGCGCCAGCAGCCTCCGTAGGGGAGGGGATGAGCAGTTCTTC. The chain links TRBV4-1 to TRBJ2-1, with 7 bases fitting TRBD2. Per germline, CDR1 MGHRA and CDR2 YSYEKL. The CDR3 contains 14 residues. With 4 bases clipped from V and 8 bases from J, the junction kept 8 bases outside the gene matches.